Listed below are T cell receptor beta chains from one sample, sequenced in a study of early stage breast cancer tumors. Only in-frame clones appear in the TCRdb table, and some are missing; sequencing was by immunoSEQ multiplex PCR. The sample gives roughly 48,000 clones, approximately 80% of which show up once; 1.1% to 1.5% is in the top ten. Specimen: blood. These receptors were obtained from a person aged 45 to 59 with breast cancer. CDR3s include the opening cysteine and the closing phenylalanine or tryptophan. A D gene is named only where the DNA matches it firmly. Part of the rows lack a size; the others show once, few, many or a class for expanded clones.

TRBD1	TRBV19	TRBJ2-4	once	CASSTQGAGPQYF	TGTGCCAGTAGCACCCAGGGGGCGGGGCCTCAGTACTTC
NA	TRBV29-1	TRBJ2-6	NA	CSVTSDSGANVLTF	TGCAGCGTGACGTCTGACTCTGGGGCCAACGTCCTGACTTTC
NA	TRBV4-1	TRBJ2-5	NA	CASSQDRSQYF	TGCGCCAGCAGCCAAGATAGAAGCCAGTACTTC
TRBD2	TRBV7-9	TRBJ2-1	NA	CASSLGLAGVLEQFF	TGTGCCAGCAGCTTAGGGCTAGCGGGAGTTTTAGAGCAGTTCTTC
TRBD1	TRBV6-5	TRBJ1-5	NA	CASSLTGHNQPQHF	TGTGCCAGCAGTTTGACAGGGCACAATCAGCCCCAGCATTTT
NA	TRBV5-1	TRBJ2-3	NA	CASSLVGTDTQYF	TGCGCCAGCAGCTTGGTTGGGACAGATACGCAGTATTTT
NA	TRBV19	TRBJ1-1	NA	CASRLSLYTEAFF	TGTGCCAGTAGACTTTCATTGTACACTGAAGCTTTCTTT
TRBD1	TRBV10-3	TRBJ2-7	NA	CAISGRGQGAHEQYF	TGTGCCATCAGTGGGAGGGGACAGGGGGCCCACGAGCAGTACTTC
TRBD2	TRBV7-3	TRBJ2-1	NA	CASSFAGTSYSYNEQFF	TGTGCCAGCAGCTTCGCCGGGACTAGCTACTCCTACAATGAGCAGTTCTTC
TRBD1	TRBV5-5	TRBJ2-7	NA	CASSFMTGGNYEQYF	TGTGCCAGCAGCTTTATGACAGGGGGTAATTACGAGCAGTACTTC
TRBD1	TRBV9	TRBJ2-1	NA	CASSSRGQANNEQFF	TGTGCCAGCAGCTCTAGAGGACAGGCTAACAATGAGCAGTTCTTC
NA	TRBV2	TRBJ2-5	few	CASSEARGETQYF	TGTGCCAGCAGTGAAGCAAGGGGGGAGACCCAGTACTTC
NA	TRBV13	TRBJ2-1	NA	CASSLGLRAGYNEQFF	TGTGCCAGCAGCTTAGGCCTAAGGGCAGGATACAATGAGCAGTTCTTC
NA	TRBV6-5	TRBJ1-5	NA	CASTPPGPNQPQHF	TGTGCCAGCACTCCTCCGGGCCCTAATCAGCCCCAGCATTTT
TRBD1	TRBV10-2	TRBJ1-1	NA	CASTEQGAGGSTEAFF	TGCGCCAGCACCGAGCAGGGGGCGGGGGGTAGCACTGAAGCTTTCTTT
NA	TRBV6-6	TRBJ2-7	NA	CASSYSRLGRSYEQYF	TGTGCCAGCAGTTACTCGCGTCTGGGCAGGTCCTACGAGCAGTACTTC
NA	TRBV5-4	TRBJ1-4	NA	CASSLAATATNEKLFF	TGTGCCAGCAGCTTGGCGGCCACTGCAACTAATGAAAAACTGTTTTTT
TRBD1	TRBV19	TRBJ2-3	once	CASTPGQGTDTQYF	TGTGCCAGTACTCCGGGACAGGGCACAGATACGCAGTATTTT
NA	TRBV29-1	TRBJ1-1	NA	CSVEEQPGVSEAFF	TGCAGCGTTGAAGAACAGCCAGGGGTCTCTGAAGCTTTCTTT
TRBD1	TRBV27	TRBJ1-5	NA	CASSPTTGALQPQHF	TGTGCCAGCAGCCCTACGACAGGGGCACTCCAGCCCCAGCATTTT
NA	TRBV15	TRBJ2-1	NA	CATSRTSSMNEQFF	TGTGCCACCAGCAGGACGTCTTCGATGAATGAGCAGTTCTTC
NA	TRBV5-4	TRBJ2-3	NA	CASSLARGAGDTQYF	TGTGCCAGCAGCTTGGCTCGCGGGGCGGGAGATACGCAGTATTTT
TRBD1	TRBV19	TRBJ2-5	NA	CASSSTGAEGETQYF	TGTGCCAGTAGTTCGACAGGGGCCGAGGGAGAGACCCAGTACTTC
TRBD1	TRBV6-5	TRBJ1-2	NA	CASSWGTGGDYGYTF	TGTGCCAGCAGTTGGGGGACAGGGGGGGACTATGGCTACACCTTC